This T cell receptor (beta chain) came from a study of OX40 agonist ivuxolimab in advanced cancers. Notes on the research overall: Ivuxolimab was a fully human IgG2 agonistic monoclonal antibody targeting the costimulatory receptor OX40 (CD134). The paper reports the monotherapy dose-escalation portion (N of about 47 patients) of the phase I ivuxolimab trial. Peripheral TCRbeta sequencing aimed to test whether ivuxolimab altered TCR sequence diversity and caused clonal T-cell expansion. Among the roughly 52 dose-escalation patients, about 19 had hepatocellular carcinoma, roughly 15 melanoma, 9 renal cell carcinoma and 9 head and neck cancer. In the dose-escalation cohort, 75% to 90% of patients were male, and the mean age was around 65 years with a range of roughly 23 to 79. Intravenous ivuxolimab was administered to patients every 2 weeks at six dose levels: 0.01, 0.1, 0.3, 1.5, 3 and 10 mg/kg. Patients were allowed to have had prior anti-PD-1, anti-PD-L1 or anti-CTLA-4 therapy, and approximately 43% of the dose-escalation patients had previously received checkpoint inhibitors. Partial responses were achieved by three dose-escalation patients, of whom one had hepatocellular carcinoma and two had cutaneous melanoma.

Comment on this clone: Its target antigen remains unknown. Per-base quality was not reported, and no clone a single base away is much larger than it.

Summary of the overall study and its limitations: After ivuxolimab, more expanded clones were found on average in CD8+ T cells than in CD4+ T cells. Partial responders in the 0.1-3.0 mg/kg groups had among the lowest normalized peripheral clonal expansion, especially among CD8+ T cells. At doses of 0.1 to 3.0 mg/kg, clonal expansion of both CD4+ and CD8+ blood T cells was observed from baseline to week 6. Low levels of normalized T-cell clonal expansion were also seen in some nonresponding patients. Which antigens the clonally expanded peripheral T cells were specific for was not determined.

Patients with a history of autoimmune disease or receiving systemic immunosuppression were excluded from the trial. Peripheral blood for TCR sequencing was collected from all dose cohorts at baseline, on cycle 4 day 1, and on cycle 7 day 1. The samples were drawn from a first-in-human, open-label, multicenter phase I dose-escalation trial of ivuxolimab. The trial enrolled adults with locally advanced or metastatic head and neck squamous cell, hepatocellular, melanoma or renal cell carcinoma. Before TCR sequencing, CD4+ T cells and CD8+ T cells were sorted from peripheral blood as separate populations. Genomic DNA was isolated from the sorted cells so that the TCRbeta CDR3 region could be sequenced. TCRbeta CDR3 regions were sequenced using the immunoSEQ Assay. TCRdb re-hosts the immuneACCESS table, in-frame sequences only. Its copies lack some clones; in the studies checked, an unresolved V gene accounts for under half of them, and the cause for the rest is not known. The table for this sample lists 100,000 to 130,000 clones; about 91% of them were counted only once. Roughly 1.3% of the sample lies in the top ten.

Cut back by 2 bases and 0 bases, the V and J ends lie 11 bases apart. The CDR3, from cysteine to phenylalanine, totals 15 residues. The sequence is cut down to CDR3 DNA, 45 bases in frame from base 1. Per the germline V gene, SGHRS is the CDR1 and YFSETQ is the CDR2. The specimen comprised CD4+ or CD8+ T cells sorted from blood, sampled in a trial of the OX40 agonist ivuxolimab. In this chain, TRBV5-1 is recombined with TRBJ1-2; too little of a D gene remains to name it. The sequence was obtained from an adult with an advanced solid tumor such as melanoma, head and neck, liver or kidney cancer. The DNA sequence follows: TGCGCCAGCAGCTTCGGCCGGGCGGCTAACTATGGCTACACCTTC. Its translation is CASSFGRAANYGYTF.